This TCR beta chain comes out of a study of human T cells and chemical hapten exposure (dated by TCRdb to the early 2020s). About the study as a whole: For sensitization, 2% DPC in acetone was applied to a roughly 2 cm by roughly 2 cm area of upper inner arm skin. Patients additionally received weekly therapeutic DPC doses to the scalp throughout the approximately 25-week study period. Patch testing was performed on the upper back with Finn chambers containing 0.01% DPC, and the patch tests were scored after 6 days according to International Contact Dermatitis Research Group standards. Alopecia areata with under or over 50% scalp involvement, alopecia totalis and alopecia universalis were represented in the patient cohort, which was mostly female. Libraries were pooled for sequencing, and per-sample TCR yields varied mainly because of small differences in library volumes within the pool. Peripheral blood TCR repertoire changes were tracked in vivo in alopecia patients during primary and secondary sensitization to the hapten diphenylcyclopropenone (DPC). Blood samples were taken from patients before sensitization (week 0) and at 2, 6 and about 24 weeks after DPC sensitization. Blood for TCR sequencing was provided by twenty-nine alopecia patients at one to four time points (pre-sensitization, 2, 6 and 24 weeks). Paper-wide results and their limitations: Patch test score was positively correlated with the number of PT1 expanded TCRs, with significance at thresholds 8, 16 and 32 but not at 4. Significantly more large CDR3 similarity clusters were formed by expanded TCRs than by pre-sensitization or healthy control sets, consistent with antigen-driven responses. After repeated subsampling, changes were observed in the strength of the expansion versus patch-test correlation and in the threshold at which the correlation became significant. The number of TCRs above 1 in 1000 frequency did not change with DPC sensitization; there was no evidence of global repertoire structure alterations. Because all patients had alopecia, a presumed autoimmune disease, the immune response of the patients might differ from that of healthy individuals.

The meaning of the sample's time point label: pre-sensitization, week 0. This specimen's treatment or condition label, interpreted: therapeutic diphenylcyclopropenone sensitization with weekly scalp DPC. Blood at each patch-test visit was drawn before the patch test was applied. Eligible patients were aged 18 to 70, diagnosed with alopecia, deemed suitable for DPC therapy, and excluded if pregnant. Total RNA was isolated from unfractionated whole blood collected in Tempus Blood RNA tubes. The library came from RACE. The instrument was a NextSeq 500. Library preparation attached unique molecular identifiers to individual cDNA molecules for quantitative, reproducible TCR counting. From each blood RNA sample, both TCR alpha and TCR beta chains were sequenced. Concerning the study's data processing: A median of about 87,000 TCRs per sample was observed, with a range of 23,224 to 690,600. The Decombinator software suite was used to annotate V, J and CDR3 in the TCR reads. For the PS versus PT1 abundance plots, all samples were subsampled to the same number of TCRs (28,000). Expanded TCRs were defined as absent before sensitization and observed at least eight times at the 2-week time point. TCRdb's own reprocessing of the public reads used fastp at Q25 and MiXCR and kept productive beta chains. Each entry is one CDR3 protein sequence, shown with its most common DNA and genes. TCRdb, not the authors, supplied the V and J calls. This sample is represented by over 35,000 distinct CDR3 sequences; 10% to 13% of them were singletons. About 5.9% of the sample goes to the ten largest clones.

The CDR3 starts with the cysteine, ends with the phenylalanine, and has 16 residues. Only the CDR3 part of the read is kept: 48 bases, read in frame from the first base. The germline V and J ends show losses of 4 bases and 1 base respectively, and no gene match explains 6 bases of the junction. CDR1 and CDR2 are drawn from the germline V gene (reference sequence): LGHDT, YNNKEL. This clonotype was recorded many times. No antigen is known for it. The sample holds no much larger clone one base away, and base qualities are not on file. The sequencing here drew on whole blood, taken in connection with sensitization to the hapten diphenylcyclopropenone (DPC). This TCR was sampled from a man aged 30 to 45 with alopecia areata. Some clones in this sample may be carry-over from other donors' samples. The rearranged chain carries TRBV3-1 and TRBJ2-3, with 9 junctional bases fitting TRBD2. The CDR3 protein: CASSPLAGLGTDTQYF. The DNA sequence is given as TGTGCCAGCAGCCCCCTAGCGGGATTGGGCACAGATACGCAGTATTTT.